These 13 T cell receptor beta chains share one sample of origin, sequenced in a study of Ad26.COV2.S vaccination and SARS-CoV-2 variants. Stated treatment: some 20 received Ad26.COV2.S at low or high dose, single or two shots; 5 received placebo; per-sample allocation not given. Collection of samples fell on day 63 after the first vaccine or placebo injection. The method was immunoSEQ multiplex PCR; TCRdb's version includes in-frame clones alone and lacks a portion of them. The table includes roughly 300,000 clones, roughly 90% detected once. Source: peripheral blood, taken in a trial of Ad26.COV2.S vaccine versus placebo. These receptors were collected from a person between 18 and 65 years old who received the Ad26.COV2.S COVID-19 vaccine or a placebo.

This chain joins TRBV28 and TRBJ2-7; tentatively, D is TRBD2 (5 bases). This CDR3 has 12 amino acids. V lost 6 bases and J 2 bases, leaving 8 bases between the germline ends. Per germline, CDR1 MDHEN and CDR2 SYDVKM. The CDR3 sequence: CASSWTAYEQYF. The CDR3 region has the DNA TGTGCCAGCAGCTGGACTGCCTACGAGCAGTACTTC.

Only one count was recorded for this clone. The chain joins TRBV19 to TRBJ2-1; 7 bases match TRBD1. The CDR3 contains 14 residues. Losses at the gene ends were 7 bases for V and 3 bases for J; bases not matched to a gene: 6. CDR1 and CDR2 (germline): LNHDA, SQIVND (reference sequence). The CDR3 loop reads CASNLQGNYNEQFF. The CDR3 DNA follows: TGTGCCAGTAATTTACAGGGGAACTACAATGAGCAGTTCTTC.

In DNA, the CDR3 is TGTGCCGCCGGGGACAGAGCTAACTATGGCTACACCTTC. This gives the protein CAAGDRANYGYTF. The genes are TRBV10-3 and TRBJ1-2, with TRBD1 matching over 7 bases. With 11 bases clipped from V and 0 bases from J, the junction kept 6 bases outside the gene matches. The germline V gene has CDR1 ENHRY and CDR2 SYGVKD. CDR3 length: 13 amino acids.

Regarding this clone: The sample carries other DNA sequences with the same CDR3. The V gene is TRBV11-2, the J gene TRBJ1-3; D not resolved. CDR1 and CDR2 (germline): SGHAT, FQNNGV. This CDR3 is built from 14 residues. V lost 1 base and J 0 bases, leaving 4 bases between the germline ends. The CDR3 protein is CASSLGVSGNTIYF. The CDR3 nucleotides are TGTGCCAGCAGCTTAGGTGTCTCTGGAAACACCATATATTTT.

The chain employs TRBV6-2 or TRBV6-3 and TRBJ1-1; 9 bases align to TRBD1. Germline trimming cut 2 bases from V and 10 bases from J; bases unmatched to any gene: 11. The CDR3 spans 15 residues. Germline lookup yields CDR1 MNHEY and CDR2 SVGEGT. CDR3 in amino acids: CASSYGGVEDRGAFF. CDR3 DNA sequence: TGTGCCAGCAGTTACGGGGGCGTGGAGGACAGGGGAGCTTTCTTT.

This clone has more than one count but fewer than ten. Written as DNA, the CDR3 is TGTGCCAGCAGCTTAGAGGTTTCACCCCTCCACTTT. Translating gives CASSLEVSPLHF. This chain joins TRBV7-9 and TRBJ1-6; D gene uncertain. This CDR3 spans 12 amino acids. Trimming shortened V by 1 base and J by 9 bases, and 4 bases separated the two germline ends. Germline lookup yields CDR1 SEHNR and CDR2 FQNEAQ (reference sequence).

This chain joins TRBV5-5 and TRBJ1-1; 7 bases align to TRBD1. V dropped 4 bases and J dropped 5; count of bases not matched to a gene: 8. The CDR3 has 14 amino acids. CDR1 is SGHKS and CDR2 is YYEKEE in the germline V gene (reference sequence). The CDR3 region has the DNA TGTGCCAGCAGCCCCAAAGGGGGCAGGACTGAAGCTTTCTTT. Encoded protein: CASSPKGGRTEAFF.

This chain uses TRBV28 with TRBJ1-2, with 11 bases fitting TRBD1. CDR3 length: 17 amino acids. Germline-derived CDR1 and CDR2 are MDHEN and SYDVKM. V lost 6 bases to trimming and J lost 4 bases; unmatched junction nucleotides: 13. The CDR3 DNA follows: TGTGCCAGCAGCCGGACAGGGGGCGGGAGAGGCCCCTATGGCTACACCTTC. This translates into CASSRTGGGRGPYGYTF.

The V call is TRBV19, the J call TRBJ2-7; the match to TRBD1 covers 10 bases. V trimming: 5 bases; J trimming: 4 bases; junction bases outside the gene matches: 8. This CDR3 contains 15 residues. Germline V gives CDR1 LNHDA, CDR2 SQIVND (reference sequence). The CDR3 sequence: CASSPGGTGEYEQYF. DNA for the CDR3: TGTGCCAGTAGTCCTGGAGGGACAGGGGAATACGAGCAGTACTTC.

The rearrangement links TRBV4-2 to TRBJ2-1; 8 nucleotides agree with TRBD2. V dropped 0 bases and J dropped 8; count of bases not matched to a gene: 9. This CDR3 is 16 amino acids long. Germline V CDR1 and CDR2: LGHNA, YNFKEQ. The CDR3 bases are TGTGCCAGCAGCCAAGATTTCCGGGGGGGCAGCGATGAGCAGTTCTTC. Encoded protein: CASSQDFRGGSDEQFF.

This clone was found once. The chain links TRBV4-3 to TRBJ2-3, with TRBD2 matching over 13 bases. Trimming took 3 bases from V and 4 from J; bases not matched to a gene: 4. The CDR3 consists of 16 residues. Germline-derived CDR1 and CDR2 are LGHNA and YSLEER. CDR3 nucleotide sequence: TGCGCCAGCAGCCAGACTAGCGGGAGGCCCGCAGATACGCAGTATTTT. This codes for CASSQTSGRPADTQYF.

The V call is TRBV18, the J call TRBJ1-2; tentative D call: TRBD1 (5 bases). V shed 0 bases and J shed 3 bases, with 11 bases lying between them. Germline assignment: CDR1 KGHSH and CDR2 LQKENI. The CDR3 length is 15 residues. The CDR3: CASSPPGVSDYGYTF. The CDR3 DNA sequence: TGTGCCAGCTCACCACCGGGGGTTAGTGACTATGGCTACACCTTC.

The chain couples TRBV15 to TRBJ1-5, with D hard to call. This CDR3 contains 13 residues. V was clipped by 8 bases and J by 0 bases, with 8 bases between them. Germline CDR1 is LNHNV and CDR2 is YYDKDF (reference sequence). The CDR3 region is CATQRNSNQPQHF. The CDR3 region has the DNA TGTGCCACCCAGAGAAATAGCAATCAGCCCCAGCATTTT.